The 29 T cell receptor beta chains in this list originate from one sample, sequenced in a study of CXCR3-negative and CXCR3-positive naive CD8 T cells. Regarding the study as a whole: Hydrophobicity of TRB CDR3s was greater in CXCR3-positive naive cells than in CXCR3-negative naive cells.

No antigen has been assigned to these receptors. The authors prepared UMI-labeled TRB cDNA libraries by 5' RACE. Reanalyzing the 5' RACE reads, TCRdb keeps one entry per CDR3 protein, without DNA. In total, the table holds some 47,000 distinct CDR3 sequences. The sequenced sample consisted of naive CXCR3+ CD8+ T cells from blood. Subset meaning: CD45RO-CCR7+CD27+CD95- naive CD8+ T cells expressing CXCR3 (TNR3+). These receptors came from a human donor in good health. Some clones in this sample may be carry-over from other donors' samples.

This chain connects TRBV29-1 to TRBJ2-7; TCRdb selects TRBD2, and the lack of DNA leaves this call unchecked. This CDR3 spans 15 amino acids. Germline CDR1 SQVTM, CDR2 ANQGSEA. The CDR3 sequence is CSVEPGTSEDYEQYF.

The CDR3 protein is CASSLYGNNYGYTF. The V and J genes are TRBV25-1 and TRBJ1-2. Germline V gene sequence: CDR1 MGHDK, CDR2 SYGVNS. The CDR3 length is 14 residues.

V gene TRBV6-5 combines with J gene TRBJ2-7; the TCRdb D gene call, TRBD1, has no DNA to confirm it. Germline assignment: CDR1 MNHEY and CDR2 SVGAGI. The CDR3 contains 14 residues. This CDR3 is CASSYETGTYEQYF.

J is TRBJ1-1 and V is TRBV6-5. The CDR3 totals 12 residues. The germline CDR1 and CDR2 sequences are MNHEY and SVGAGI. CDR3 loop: CASTSGLDEAFF.

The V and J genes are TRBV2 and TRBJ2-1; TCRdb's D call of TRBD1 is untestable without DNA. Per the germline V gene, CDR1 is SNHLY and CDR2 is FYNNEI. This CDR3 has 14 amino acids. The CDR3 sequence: CASSDQEGDNEQFF.

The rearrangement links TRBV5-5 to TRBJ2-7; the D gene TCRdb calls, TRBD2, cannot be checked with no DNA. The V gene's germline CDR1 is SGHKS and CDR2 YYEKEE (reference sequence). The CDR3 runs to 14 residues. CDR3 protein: CASSLVRTTLEVIF. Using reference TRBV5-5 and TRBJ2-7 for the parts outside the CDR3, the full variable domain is DAGVTQSPTHLIKTRGQQVTLRCSPISGHKSVSWYQQVLGQGPQFIFQYYEKEERGRGNFPDRFSARQFPNYSSELNVNALLLGDSALYLCASSLVRTTLEVIFGPGTRLTVT.

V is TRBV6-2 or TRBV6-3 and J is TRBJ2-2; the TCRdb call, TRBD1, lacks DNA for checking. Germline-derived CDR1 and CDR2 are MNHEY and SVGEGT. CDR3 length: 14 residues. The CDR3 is CASRPGGNTGELFF.

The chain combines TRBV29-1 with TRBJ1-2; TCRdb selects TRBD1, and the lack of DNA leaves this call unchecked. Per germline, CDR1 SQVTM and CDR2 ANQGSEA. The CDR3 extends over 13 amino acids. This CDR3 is CSAEDRPNDGYTF.

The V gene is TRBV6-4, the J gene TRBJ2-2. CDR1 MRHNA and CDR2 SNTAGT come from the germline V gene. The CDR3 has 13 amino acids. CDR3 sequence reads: CASSDRDTGELFF.

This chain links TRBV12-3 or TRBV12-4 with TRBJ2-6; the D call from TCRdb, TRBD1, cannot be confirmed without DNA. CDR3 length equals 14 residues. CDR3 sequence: CASSAGTGAHVLTF.

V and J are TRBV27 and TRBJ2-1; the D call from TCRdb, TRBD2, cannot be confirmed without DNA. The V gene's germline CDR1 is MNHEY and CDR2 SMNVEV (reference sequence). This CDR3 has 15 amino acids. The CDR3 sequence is CASSPIGGVFNEQFF.

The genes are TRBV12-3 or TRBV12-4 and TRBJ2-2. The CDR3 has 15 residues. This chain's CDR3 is CASSKMTVNTGELFF.

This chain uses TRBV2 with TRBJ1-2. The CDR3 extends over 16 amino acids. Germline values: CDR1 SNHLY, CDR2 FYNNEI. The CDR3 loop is CASRDYDFSPMYGYTF.

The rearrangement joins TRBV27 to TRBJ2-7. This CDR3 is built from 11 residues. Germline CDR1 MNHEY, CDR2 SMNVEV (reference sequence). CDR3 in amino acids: CASSSPYEQYF.

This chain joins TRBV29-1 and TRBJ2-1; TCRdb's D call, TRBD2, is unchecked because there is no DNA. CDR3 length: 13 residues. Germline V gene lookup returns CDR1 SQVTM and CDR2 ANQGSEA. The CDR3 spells CSVPGLAYNEQFF.

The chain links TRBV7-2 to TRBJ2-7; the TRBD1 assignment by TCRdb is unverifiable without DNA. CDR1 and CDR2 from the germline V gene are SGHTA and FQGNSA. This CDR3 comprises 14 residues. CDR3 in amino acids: CASSPGSPRYEQYF. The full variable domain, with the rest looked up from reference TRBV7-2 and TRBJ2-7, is GAGVSQSPSNKVTEKGKDVELRCDPISGHTALYWYRQSLGQGLEFLIYFQGNSAPDKSGLPSDRFSAERTGGSVSTLTIQRTQQEDSAVYLCASSPGSPRYEQYFGPGTRLTVT.

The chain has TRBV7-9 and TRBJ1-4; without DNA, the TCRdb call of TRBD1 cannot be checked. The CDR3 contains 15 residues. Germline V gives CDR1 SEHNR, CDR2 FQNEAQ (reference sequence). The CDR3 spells CASTPPGWENEKLFF.

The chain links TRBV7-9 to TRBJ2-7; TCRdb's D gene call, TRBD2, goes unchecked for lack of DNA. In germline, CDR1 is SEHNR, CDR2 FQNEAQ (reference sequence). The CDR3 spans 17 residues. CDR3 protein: CASSPRTSGGALYEQYF.

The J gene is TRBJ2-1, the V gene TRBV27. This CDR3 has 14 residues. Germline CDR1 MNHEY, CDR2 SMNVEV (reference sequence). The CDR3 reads CASSLSTPSNEQFF.

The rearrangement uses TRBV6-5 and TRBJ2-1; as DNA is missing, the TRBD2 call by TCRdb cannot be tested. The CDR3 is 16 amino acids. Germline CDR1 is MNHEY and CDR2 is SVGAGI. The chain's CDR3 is CASSYVPSGGHNEQFF.

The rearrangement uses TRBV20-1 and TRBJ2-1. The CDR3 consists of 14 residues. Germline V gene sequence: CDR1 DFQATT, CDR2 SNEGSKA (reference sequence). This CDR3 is CSARVPRRVNEQFF.

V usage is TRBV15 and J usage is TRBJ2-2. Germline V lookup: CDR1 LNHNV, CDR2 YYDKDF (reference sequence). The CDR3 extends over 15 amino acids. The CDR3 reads CATSRDAKNTGELFF.

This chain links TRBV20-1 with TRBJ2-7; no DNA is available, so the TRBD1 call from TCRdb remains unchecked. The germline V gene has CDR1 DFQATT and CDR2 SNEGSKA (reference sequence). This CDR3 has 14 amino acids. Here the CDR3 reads CSVLPDRGDYEQYF.

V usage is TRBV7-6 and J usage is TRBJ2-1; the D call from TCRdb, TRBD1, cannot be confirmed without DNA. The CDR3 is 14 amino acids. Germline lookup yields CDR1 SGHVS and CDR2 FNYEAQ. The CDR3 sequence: CASSLARDSFLEFF.

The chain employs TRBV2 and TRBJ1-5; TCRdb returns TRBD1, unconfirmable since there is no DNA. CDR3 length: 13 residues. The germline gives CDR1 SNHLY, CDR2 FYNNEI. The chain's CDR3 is CASDRESNQPQHF. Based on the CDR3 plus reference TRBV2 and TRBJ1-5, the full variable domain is EPEVTQTPSHQVTQMGQEVILRCVPISNHLYFYWYRQILGQKVEFLVSFYNNEISEKSEIFDDQFSVERPDGSNFTLKIRSTKLEDSAMYFCASDRESNQPQHFGDGTRLSIL.

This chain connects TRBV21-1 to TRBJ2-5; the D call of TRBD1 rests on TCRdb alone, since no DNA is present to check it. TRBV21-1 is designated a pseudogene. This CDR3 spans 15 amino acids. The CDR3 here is CASSSGQGAALTQYF.

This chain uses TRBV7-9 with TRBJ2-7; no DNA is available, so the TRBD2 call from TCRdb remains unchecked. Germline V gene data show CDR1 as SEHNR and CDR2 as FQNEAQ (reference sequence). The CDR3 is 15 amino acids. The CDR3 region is CASSLGVGQSYEQYF.

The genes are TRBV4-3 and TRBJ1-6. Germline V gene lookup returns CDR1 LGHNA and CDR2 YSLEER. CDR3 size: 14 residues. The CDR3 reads CASSQRDSNSPLHF.

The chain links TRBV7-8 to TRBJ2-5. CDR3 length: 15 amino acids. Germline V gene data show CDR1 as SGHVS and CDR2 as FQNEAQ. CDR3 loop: CASSLVLNNQETQYF.